The 24 T cell receptor beta chains below all came from one sample that was sequenced in a study of vaccination and CD4 T cells after COVID-19. Their target antigens are unknown. Scientists ran DNA taken from cultured CD4+ T cells through the Oncomine TCR Beta short-read assay for sequencing. MiXCR was run by TCRdb on the PCR reads, yielding one entry per CDR3 protein. Of 15,000 to 20,000 distinct CDR3 sequences listed, around three fifths were seen once; the top ten hold roughly 10%. Regarding treatment: roughly 10-day PBMC culture with coronavirus spike peptide pools or control peptides (ViraFEST assay). The sequencing input was CD4+ T cells from blood, cultured in vitro. These receptor sequences come from a human donor who had recovered from COVID-19.

In this sample, this clonotype turned up a few times. The chain carries TRBV5-1 and TRBJ2-1, with a tentative D call TRBD2 (5 bases). The V end was cut by 4 bases, the J end by 6 bases, with 14 bases between. Germline CDR1 reads SGHRS; CDR2 reads YFSETQ. This CDR3 is built from 14 residues. The chain's CDR3 is CASSPAGSFNEQFF. CDR3 nucleotides: TGCGCCAGCAGCCCGGCGGGTAGTTTCAATGAGCAGTTCTTC.

The sample holds a few counts of this clonotype. The CDR3 nucleotides are TGTGCCAGCAGTCCCCGGGGGGGGGGGAGTTATAGCAATCAGCCCCAGCATTTT. Protein product: CASSPRGGGSYSNQPQHF. The J gene is TRBJ1-5, the V gene TRBV27; D might be TRBD1 (5 bases). Germline CDR1 is MNHEY and CDR2 is SMNVEV (reference sequence). V gave up 5 bases and J gave up 0 bases, with 20 bases separating them. The CDR3 runs 18 residues.

There are a few counts of this clonotype. The chain uses TRBV6-2 or TRBV6-3 and TRBJ2-2; the D gene is possibly TRBD1 (5 bases). From germline, CDR1 is MNHEY and CDR2 SVGEGT. The CDR3 sequence is 14 residues long. Deletions cut 5 bases from V and 5 bases from J, with 12 bases between. DNA of the CDR3: TGTGCCAGCAGTGACAGACACGGAACCGGGGAGCTGTTTTTT. Translating it yields CASSDRHGTGELFF.

This clonotype was seen only a few times. Here the CDR3 reads CASSENTGGQPQHF. The CDR3 nucleotides are TGTGCCAGCAGTGAAAATACAGGGGGACAGCCCCAGCATTTT. The chain employs TRBV6-1 and TRBJ1-5, with TRBD1 matching 8 bases. The CDR3 runs to 14 residues. J gave up 7 bases and V 2 bases, and 4 bases lay outside the gene matches. Germline loops: CDR1 MNHNS, CDR2 SASEGT.

This chain links TRBV20-1 with TRBJ2-5; 10 bases fit TRBD2. The germline V gene encodes CDR1 DFQATT and CDR2 SNEGSKA (reference sequence). This CDR3 region has 18 residues. The J segment lost 4 bases and the V segment lost 6 bases, leaving 20 bases of the junction unmatched. Here the CDR3 DNA reads TGCAGTGCCTTTGGGACTAGCGTCGGCGTAAAAGATGGAGAGACCCAGTACTTC. This encodes CSAFGTSVGVKDGETQYF.

The CDR3 nucleotides are TGTGCCAGCGAAGGGGGGGGGTTTGGCACAGATACGCAGTATTTT. It translates to CASEGGGFGTDTQYF. The chain carries TRBV6-1 and TRBJ2-3, with D possibly TRBD2 on 7 matching bases. CDR3 length: 15 amino acids. V dropped 8 bases and J dropped 1 base, with 16 bases sitting between them. CDR1 and CDR2 (germline): MNHNS, SASEGT.

CDR3 nucleotide sequence: TGTGCCAGCAGTTTAAACAGGGGGCGCGATCAGCCCCAGCATTTT. This encodes CASSLNRGRDQPQHF. V usage is TRBV6-5 and J usage is TRBJ1-5; the match to TRBD1 covers 9 bases. Germline CDR1 is MNHEY and CDR2 is SVGAGI. The ends lost 4 bases at V and 5 bases at J; junction bases unmatched: 6. CDR3 size: 15 residues.

This clonotype appeared a few times. The CDR3 DNA reads TGCAGTGCCACAGGGGGCGCGGGGGAGCAGTACTTC. Amino acids: CSATGGAGEQYF. The chain uses TRBV20-1 and TRBJ2-7; 9 nucleotides match TRBD1. This CDR3 is built from 12 residues. Germline assignment: CDR1 DFQATT and CDR2 SNEGSKA (reference sequence). V lost 6 bases and J lost 7; bases outside the gene matches: 7.

The genes are TRBV7-3 and TRBJ2-7; D gene uncertain. The CDR3 has 13 residues. Germline assignment: CDR1 SGHTA and CDR2 FQGTGA. The germline V and J ends were trimmed by 3 bases and 2 bases, with 8 bases remaining between them. The CDR3 DNA is TGTGCCAGCAGCTTGGGCAGACCCTACGAGCAGTACTTC. Amino acid sequence: CASSLGRPYEQYF.

The chain uses TRBV19 and TRBJ1-5; 7 nucleotides agree with TRBD1. The CDR3 totals 14 residues. Per the germline V gene, CDR1 is LNHDA and CDR2 is SQIVND (reference sequence). J gave up 7 bases and V 6 bases, and 9 bases lay outside the gene matches. The CDR3 coding sequence is TGTGCCAGTAGAACTGGACCGGGACAGCAGCCCCAGCATTTT. Translation gives CASRTGPGQQPQHF.

The chain combines TRBV7-2 with TRBJ2-2, with 8 bases fitting TRBD1. V dropped 6 bases and J dropped 6; count of bases not matched to a gene: 9. Germline V CDR1 and CDR2: SGHTA, FQGNSA. This CDR3 spans 15 amino acids. The CDR3 region is CASRPGGVKAGELFF. In nucleotides, the CDR3 is TGTGCCAGCAGGCCAGGGGGCGTGAAGGCCGGGGAGCTGTTTTTT.

V is TRBV7-2 and J is TRBJ2-1; D unclear. The V gene lost 4 bases and the J gene lost 4 bases, with 20 bases spanning the gap. CDR3 size: 17 residues. The V gene's germline CDR1 is SGHTA and CDR2 FQGNSA. CDR3 DNA: TGTGCCAGCAGCTCCCTAACGACGCTTGGGAAGTACAATGAGCAGTTCTTC. Protein: CASSSLTTLGKYNEQFF. Full variable domain (rest looked up from reference TRBV7-2 and TRBJ2-1): GAGVSQSPSNKVTEKGKDVELRCDPISGHTALYWYRQSLGQGLEFLIYFQGNSAPDKSGLPSDRFSAERTGGSVSTLTIQRTQQEDSAVYLCASSSLTTLGKYNEQFFGPGTRLTVL.

The V call is TRBV11-1, the J call TRBJ2-5, with D perhaps TRBD1 (6 bases). The V gene's germline CDR1 is SGHAT and CDR2 FQDESV (reference sequence). V lost 5 bases, J lost 10 bases, and 20 bases lay in between. The CDR3 spans 14 residues. CDR3 sequence (DNA): TGTGCCAGCAGCCCTGGTCGGGACATCTTGGGCCAGTACTTC. It specifies CASSPGRDILGQYF.

This clonotype was seen once. V usage is TRBV24-1 and J usage is TRBJ2-1; tentative D call: TRBD1 (5 bases). V dropped 1 base and J dropped 7 bases, with 10 bases sitting between them. Looked up from germline, CDR1 is KGHDR and CDR2 is SFDVKD. The CDR3 contains 14 residues. The CDR3 loop reads CATSDLGQVNEQFF. Here the CDR3 DNA reads TGTGCCACCAGTGATTTAGGACAAGTAAATGAGCAGTTCTTC.

This clonotype was picked up one time. V is TRBV6-1 and J is TRBJ1-1; a possible D gene is TRBD1 (6 bases). Germline CDR1 is MNHNS and CDR2 is SASEGT. V dropped 5 bases and J dropped 2 bases, with 18 bases sitting between them. The CDR3 loop spans 16 amino acids. CDR3 protein: CASSRPGWTANTEAFF. The CDR3 bases are TGTGCCAGCAGTCGCCCAGGATGGACAGCTAACACTGAAGCTTTCTTT.

The rearrangement uses TRBV12-3 or TRBV12-4 and TRBJ1-2; D gene unclear. The V end lost 3 bases, the J end lost 4 bases, and 6 bases lay between the germline ends. The CDR3 runs to 12 residues. CDR3 residues: CASSLAGYGYTF. CDR3 in DNA: TGTGCCAGCAGTTTGGCGGGCTATGGCTACACCTTC.

The rearrangement joins TRBV27 to TRBJ2-2; TRBD1 might be the D (6 bases). Germline V gene lookup returns CDR1 MNHEY and CDR2 SMNVEV (reference sequence). V gave up 0 bases and J gave up 5 bases, with 16 bases separating them. The CDR3 is 17 amino acids. For the CDR3, the DNA is TGTGCCAGCAGTTTATCTCGGTCAGGGGTGCGGACCGGGGAGCTGTTTTTT. It encodes CASSLSRSGVRTGELFF.

This clonotype turned up a few times. The chain links TRBV19 to TRBJ1-1; no clear D. Trimming removed 5 bases from V and 5 bases from J, with 15 bases in between. The CDR3 runs 14 residues. Germline values: CDR1 LNHDA, CDR2 SQIVND (reference sequence). The CDR3 DNA sequence: TGTGCCAGTAGTCAGCAGGCGCTACGTACTGAAGCTTTCTTT. As protein: CASSQQALRTEAFF.

V and J are TRBV6-2 or TRBV6-3 and TRBJ1-5; D is perhaps TRBD1 (5 bases). There are 16 residues in the CDR3. V was clipped by 2 bases and J by 0 bases, with 11 bases between them. Germline lookup yields CDR1 MNHEY and CDR2 SVGEGT. This chain's CDR3 is CASSYVPGDSNQPQHF. The CDR3 coding sequence is TGTGCCAGCAGTTACGTCCCGGGGGATAGCAATCAGCCCCAGCATTTT.

The sample holds a few counts of this clonotype. The chain joins TRBV7-6 to TRBJ2-7, with TRBD2 matching over 8 bases. CDR3 length equals 18 residues. V was pared by 1 base and J by 0 bases, with 11 bases of the junction left unmatched. CDR1 is SGHVS and CDR2 is FNYEAQ in the germline V gene. The CDR3 reads CASSLGRTAGASSYEQYF. CDR3 DNA sequence: TGTGCCAGCAGCTTAGGTCGGACAGCGGGGGCCTCCTCCTACGAGCAGTACTTC.

The chain is built from TRBV7-3 and TRBJ2-1; TRBD1 is a possible D gene (7 bases). Looked up from germline, CDR1 is SGHTA and CDR2 is FQGTGA. Between the trimmed V and J ends, which lost 1 base and 7 bases, there was a span of 17 bases. The CDR3 consists of 16 residues. CDR3 amino acids: CASSLIGQGGSNEQFF. The DNA of the CDR3 is TGTGCCAGCAGCTTAATCGGGCAGGGGGGTTCGAATGAGCAGTTCTTC.

In this sample, this clonotype turned up a few times. The CDR3 DNA reads TGTGCCAGCAGTGGGGGGACAGGAAATCAGCCCCAGCATTTT. It encodes CASSGGTGNQPQHF. The V and J genes are TRBV2 and TRBJ1-5, with 8 bases that match TRBD1. CDR1 and CDR2 from the germline V gene are SNHLY and FYNNEI. J was trimmed by 4 bases and V by 4 bases; bases with no gene match: 3. The CDR3 totals 14 residues.

This rearrangement joins TRBV20-1 to TRBJ1-5; 8 bases match TRBD1. Germline CDR1 reads DFQATT; CDR2 reads SNEGSKA (reference sequence). The CDR3 loop spans 13 amino acids. The V and J ends lost 3 bases and 11 bases, in that order; junction bases with no gene match: 9. CDR3 amino acids: CSAREGTGGTQHF. CDR3 bases: TGCAGTGCTAGGGAAGGGACAGGAGGAACCCAGCATTTT.

This clonotype is medium-sized (0.01 to 0.1%) by share. J is TRBJ2-2 and V is TRBV2, with TRBD1 as a possible D gene (6 bases). Trimming took 5 bases from V and 7 from J, leaving 17 bases between them. The CDR3 loop spans 15 amino acids. The germline gives CDR1 SNHLY, CDR2 FYNNEI. The chain's CDR3 is CASSSIGQGIGELFF. CDR3 sequence (DNA): TGTGCCAGCAGTAGTATTGGGCAGGGGATCGGGGAGCTGTTTTTT.